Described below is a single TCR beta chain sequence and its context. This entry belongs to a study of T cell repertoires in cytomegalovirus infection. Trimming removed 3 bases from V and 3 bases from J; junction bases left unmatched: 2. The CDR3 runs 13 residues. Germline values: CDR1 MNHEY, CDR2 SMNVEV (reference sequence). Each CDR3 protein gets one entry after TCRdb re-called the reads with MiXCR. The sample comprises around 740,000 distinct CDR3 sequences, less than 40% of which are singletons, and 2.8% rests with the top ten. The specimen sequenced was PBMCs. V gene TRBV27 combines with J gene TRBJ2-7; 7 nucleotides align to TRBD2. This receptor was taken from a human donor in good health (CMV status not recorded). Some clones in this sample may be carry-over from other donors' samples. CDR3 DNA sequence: TGTGCCAGCAGTTTCGCTAGCGGCTACGAGCAGTACTTC. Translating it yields CASSFASGYEQYF.